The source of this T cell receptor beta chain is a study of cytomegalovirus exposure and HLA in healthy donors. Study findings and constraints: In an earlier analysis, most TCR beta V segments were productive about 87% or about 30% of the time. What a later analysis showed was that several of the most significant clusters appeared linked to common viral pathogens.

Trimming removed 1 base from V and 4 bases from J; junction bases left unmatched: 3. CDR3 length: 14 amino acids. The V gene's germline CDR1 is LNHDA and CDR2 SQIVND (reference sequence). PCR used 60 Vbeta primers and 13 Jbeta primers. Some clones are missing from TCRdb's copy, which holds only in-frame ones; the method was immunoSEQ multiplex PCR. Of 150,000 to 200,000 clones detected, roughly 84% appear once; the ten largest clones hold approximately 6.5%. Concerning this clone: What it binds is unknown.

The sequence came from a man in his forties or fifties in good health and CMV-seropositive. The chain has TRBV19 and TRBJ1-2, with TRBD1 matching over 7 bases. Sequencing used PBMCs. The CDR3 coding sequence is TGTGCCAGTAGTATAGGGGGACAGATCTATGGCTACACCTTC. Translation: CASSIGGQIYGYTF.